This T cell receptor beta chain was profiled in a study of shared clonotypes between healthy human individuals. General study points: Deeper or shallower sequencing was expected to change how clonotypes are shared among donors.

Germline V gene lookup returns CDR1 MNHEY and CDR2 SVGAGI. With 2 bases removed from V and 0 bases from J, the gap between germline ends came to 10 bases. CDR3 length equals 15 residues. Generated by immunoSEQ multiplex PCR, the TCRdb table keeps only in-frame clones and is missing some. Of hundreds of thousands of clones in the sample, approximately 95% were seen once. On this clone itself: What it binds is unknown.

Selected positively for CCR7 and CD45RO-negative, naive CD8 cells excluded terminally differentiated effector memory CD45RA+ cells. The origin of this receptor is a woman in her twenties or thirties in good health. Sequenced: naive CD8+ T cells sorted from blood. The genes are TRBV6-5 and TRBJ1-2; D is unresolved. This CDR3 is CASSYGPPSNYGYTF. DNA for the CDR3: TGTGCCAGCAGTTACGGCCCTCCCTCTAACTATGGCTACACCTTC.